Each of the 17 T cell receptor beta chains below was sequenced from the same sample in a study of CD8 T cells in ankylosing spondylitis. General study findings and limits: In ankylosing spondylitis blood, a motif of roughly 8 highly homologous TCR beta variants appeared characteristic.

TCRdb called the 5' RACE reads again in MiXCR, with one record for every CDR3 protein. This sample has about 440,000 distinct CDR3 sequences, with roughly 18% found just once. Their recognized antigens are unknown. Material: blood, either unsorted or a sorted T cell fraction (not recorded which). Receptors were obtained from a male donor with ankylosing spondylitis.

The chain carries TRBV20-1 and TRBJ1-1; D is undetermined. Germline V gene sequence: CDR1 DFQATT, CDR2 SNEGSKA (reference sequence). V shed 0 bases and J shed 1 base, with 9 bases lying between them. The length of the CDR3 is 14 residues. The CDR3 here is CSARDRLANTEAFF. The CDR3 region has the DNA TGCAGTGCTAGAGATCGCCTAGCGAACACTGAAGCTTTCTTT.

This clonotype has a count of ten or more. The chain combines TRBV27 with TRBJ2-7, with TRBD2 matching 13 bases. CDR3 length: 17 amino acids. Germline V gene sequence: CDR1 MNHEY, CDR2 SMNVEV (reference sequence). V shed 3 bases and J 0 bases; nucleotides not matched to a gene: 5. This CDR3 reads CASSLTSGGPSSYEQYF. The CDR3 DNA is TGTGCCAGCAGTTTGACTAGCGGGGGGCCAAGCTCCTACGAGCAGTACTTC.

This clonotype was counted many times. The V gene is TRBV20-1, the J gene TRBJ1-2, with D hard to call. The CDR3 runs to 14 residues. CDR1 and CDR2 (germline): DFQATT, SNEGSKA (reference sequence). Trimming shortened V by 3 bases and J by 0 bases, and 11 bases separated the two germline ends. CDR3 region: CSARSYSANYGYTF. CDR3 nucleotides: TGCAGTGCTAGGTCTTACAGCGCTAACTATGGCTACACCTTC.

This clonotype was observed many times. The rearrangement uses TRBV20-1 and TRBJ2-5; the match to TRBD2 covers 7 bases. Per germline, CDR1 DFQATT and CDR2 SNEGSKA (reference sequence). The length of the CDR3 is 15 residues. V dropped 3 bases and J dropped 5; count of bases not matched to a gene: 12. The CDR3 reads CSARSPMGLYETQYF. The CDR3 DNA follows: TGCAGTGCTAGGAGCCCGATGGGACTATATGAGACCCAGTACTTC.

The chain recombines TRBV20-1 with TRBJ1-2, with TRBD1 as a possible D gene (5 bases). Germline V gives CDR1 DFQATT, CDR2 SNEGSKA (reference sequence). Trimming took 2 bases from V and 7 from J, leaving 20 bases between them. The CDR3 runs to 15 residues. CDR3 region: CSARPLDSQRGGYTF. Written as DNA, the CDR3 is TGCAGTGCTAGACCGCTAGACAGTCAGAGAGGTGGCTACACCTTC.

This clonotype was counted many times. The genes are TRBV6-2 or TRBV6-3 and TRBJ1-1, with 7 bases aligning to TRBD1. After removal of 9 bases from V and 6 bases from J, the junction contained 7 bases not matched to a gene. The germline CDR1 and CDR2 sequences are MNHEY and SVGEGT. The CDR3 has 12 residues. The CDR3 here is CASATGVAEAFF. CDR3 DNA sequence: TGTGCCAGTGCCACAGGGGTGGCTGAAGCTTTCTTT.

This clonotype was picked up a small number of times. The CDR3 protein is CASSVGLANEQFF. The CDR3 coding sequence is TGTGCCAGCAGCGTAGGTTTAGCCAATGAGCAGTTCTTC. The rearrangement joins TRBV9 to TRBJ2-1; the D is unclear. V was clipped by 0 bases and J by 6 bases, with 7 bases between them. The CDR3 contains 13 residues. Germline assignment: CDR1 SGDLS and CDR2 YYNGEE.

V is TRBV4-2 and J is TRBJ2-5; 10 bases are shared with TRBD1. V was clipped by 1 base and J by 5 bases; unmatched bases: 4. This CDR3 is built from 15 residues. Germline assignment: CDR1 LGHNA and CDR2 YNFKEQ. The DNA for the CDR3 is TGTGCCAGCAGCCAAGGACAGGGGGCGGGTGAGACCCAGTACTTC. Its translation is CASSQGQGAGETQYF.

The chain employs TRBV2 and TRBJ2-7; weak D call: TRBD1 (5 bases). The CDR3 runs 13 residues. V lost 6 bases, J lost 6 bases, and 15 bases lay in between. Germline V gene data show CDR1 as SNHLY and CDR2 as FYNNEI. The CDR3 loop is CASRGEGMGEQYF. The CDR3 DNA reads TGTGCCAGCAGAGGGGAAGGAATGGGCGAGCAGTACTTC. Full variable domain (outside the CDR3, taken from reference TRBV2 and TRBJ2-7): EPEVTQTPSHQVTQMGQEVILRCVPISNHLYFYWYRQILGQKVEFLVSFYNNEISEKSEIFDDQFSVERPDGSNFTLKIRSTKLEDSAMYFCASRGEGMGEQYFGPGTRLTVT.

The chain's CDR3 is CASSVYGEAFF. The CDR3, as DNA: TGTGCCAGTAGTGTTTACGGGGAAGCTTTCTTT. This chain uses TRBV19 with TRBJ1-1; D call uncertain. The CDR3 has 11 residues. V gave up 5 bases and J gave up 8 bases, with 9 bases separating them. Germline lookup yields CDR1 LNHDA and CDR2 SQIVND (reference sequence). Using reference TRBV19 and TRBJ1-1 for the parts outside the CDR3, the full variable domain is DGGITQSPKYLFRKEGQNVTLSCEQNLNHDAMYWYRQDPGQGLRLIYYSQIVNDFQKGDIAEGYSVSREKKESFPLTVTSAQKNPTAFYLCASSVYGEAFFGQGTRLTVV.

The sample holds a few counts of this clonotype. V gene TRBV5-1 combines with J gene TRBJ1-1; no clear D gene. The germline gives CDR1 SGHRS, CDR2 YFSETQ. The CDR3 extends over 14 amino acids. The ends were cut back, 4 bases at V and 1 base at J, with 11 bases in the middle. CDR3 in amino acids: CASSQRAGNTEAFF. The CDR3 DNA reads TGCGCCAGCAGCCAGAGGGCAGGGAACACTGAAGCTTTCTTT.

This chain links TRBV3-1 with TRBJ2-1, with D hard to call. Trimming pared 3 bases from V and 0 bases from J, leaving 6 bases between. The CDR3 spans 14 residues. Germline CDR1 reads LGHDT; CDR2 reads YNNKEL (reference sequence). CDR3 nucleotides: TGTGCCAGCAGCCATACCAACTCCTACAATGAGCAGTTCTTC. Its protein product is CASSHTNSYNEQFF.

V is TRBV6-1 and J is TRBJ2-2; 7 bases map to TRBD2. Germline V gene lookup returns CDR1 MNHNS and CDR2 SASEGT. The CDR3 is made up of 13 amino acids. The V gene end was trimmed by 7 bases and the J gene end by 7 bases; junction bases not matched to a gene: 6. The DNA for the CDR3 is TGTGCCAGCATACTAGCGACCGGCGGGGAGCTGTTTTTT. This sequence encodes CASILATGGELFF.

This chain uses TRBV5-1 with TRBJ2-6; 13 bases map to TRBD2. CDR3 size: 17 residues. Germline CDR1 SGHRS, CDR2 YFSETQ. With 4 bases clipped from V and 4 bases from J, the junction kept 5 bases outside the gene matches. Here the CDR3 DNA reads TGCGCCAGCAGCCCAGGACTAGCGGGAGCCGGGGCCAACGTCCTGACTTTC. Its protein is CASSPGLAGAGANVLTF.

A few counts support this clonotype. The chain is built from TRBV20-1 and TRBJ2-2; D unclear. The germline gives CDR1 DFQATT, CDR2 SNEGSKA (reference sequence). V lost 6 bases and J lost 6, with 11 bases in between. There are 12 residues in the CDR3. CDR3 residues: CSATRQAGELFF. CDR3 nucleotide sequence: TGCAGTGCAACCCGACAAGCCGGGGAGCTGTTTTTT.

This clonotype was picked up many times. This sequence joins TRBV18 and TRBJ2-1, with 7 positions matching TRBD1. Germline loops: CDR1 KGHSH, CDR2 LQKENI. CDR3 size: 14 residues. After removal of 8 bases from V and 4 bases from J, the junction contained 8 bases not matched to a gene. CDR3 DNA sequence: TGTGCCAGCAGTCCGGGGACAGTTTACAATGAGCAGTTCTTC. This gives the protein CASSPGTVYNEQFF.

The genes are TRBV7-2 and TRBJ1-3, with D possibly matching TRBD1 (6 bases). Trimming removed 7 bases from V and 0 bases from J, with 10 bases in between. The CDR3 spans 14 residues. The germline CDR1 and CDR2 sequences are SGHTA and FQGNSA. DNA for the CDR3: TGTGCCAGCATCAGGGGAGACTCTGGAAACACCATATATTTT. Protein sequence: CASIRGDSGNTIYF.